This T cell receptor beta chain was retrieved from a study of blood T cell repertoires in COVID-19 (dated by TCRdb to 2019 to 2021). In terms of the full investigation: Collaborator samples came from the United States, Italy and Spain and covered acute and convalescent phases of COVID-19. The prospective study material was composed of cDNA or gDNA derived from T cells, B-cell-depleted T cells, or PBMCs. The dataset comprised deeply sampled blood TCRbeta repertoires from subjects exposed to, actively infected with, or recovered from COVID-19. The repertoires were made available in a free public database intended to serve as a resource for research on the immune response to SARS-CoV-2. The samples were drawn from two sources: the first 160 participants of the ongoing ImmuneRACE study, and 1,000 to 1,500 subjects contributed by 6 global collaborators. Nearly every sample came with metadata listing a de-identified subject ID, COVID-19 status, age in years and sex. HLA class I and class II types, where available, came from metadata supplied by the sample provider rather than from assay-based typing.

A word on this clone: The antigen this receptor binds is unknown. Per-base qualities were not stored, and no clone one base away is much larger.

On the study overall, not on this receptor specifically: The quantity of clinical and demographic metadata differed by source and by participant and was supplied without curation.

Participants in the prospective study were aged roughly 18 to 100 years, lived in 20 to 30 United States geographic areas, and enrolled through a virtual design. To assign participants to cohorts, the prospective study relied on clinical history that participants themselves reported in a screening survey and a study questionnaire. ImmuneRACE Cohort 3 recovered participants were defined by two consecutive negative NP/OP PCR tests, healthcare professional clearance, or symptom resolution. In the prospective study, mobile phlebotomists collected whole blood, serum and a nasopharyngeal or oropharyngeal swab from each participant. Over a roughly 2-month period, participants in the prospective study had the option of providing additional blood draws and questionnaires. Blood samples from the prospective study were shipped frozen or at room temperature prior to DNA extraction. TCRbeta CDR3 regions were amplified from genomic DNA by means of the immunoSEQ Assay, a bias-controlled multiplex PCR. The original pipeline was this. The number of nucleated cells in each sample was estimated from the amplification of reference gene primers within the assay. Sequence reads were collapsed and filtered to measure the absolute abundance of every unique TCRbeta CDR3 rearrangement. For each sample, productive Simpson clonality was calculated by taking the square root of Simpson's diversity index across productive rearrangements. As stored in TCRdb, this immuneACCESS dataset retains in-frame rearrangements with V and J assigned. A fraction of the clones does not appear; measured against another copy, unresolved V genes explain less than half of the discrepancy, and the remainder lacks a known reason. V and J calls and clone size are as listed in that table; D and trimming were resolved from the DNA. The table for this sample lists about 330,000 clones; 80% to 95% of them were counted only once. The ten largest clones capture roughly 20% of the sample.

Taken from the germline V gene, the CDR1 and CDR2 loops are MGHRA and YSYEKL. From cysteine to phenylalanine, the CDR3 is 16 amino acids long. The retained sequence is limited to the CDR3, 48 bases, with the frame set at the first base. A distance of 18 bases separates the germline ends of V and J, which lose 0 bases and 9 bases respectively. The specimen was PBMCs or T cells enriched from blood (not recorded which). The chain employs TRBV4-1 and TRBJ2-1, with the D segment identity uncertain. The TCR was taken from a woman in her 30s who had recovered from COVID-19. The DNA reads TGCGCCAGCAGCCAAGATGAGGTTGAGGATTGGCGTGAGCAGTTCTTC. Translated, it reads CASSQDEVEDWREQFF.